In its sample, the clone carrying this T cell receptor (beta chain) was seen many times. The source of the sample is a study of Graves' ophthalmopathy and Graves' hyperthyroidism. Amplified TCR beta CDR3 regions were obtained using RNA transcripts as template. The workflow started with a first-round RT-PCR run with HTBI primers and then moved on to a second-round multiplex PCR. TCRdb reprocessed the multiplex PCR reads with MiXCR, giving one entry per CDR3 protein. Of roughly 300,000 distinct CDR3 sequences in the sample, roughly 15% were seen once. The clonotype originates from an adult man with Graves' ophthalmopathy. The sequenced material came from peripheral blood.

This chain's CDR3 is CASSPDRQNTEAFF. CDR3 nucleotides: TGCGCCAGCAGCCCGGACAGGCAGAACACTGAAGCTTTCTTT. The rearrangement uses TRBV5-1 and TRBJ1-1, with TRBD1 identical over 7 bases. The CDR3 contains 14 residues. Trimming took 4 bases from V and 1 from J; bases not matched to a gene: 4. Germline-derived CDR1 and CDR2 are SGHRS and YFSETQ.